Shown below are 14 T cell receptor beta chains from a single sample sequenced in a study of blood T cell repertoires in COVID-19. Profiled with immunoSEQ multiplex PCR; TCRdb holds only in-frame clones, not every one. The sample records some 250,000 clones, 80% to 90% being singletons. The sample taken for sequencing was peripheral blood. Receptors were obtained from a man aged 25 to 40 with active or convalescent COVID-19.

This rearrangement joins TRBV5-1 to TRBJ2-7, with a possible D match to TRBD2 (7 bases). Germline CDR1 SGHRS, CDR2 YFSETQ. The V end was cut by 4 bases, the J end by 5 bases, with 19 bases between. This CDR3 has 15 amino acids. CDR3 nucleotide sequence: TGCGCCAGCAGCAGGGGGGGGGCGCAGGTAAACGAGCAGTACTTC. It is translated as CASSRGGAQVNEQYF.

This clone was observed once. This chain joins TRBV21-1 and TRBJ1-5. TRBV21-1 is deemed a pseudogene. The CDR3 has 15 amino acids. CDR3 residues: CASSKARGSNQPQHF. In DNA, the CDR3 is TGTGCCAGCAGCAAAGCGCGCGGTAGCAATCAGCCCCAGCATTTT.

The gene calls are TRBV11-2 and TRBJ2-3; 9 bases match TRBD2. Germline loops: CDR1 SGHAT, CDR2 FQNNGV. The length of the CDR3 is 16 residues. With V trimmed by 4 bases and J by 6 bases, 11 bases remained unmatched. In nucleotides, the CDR3 is TGTGCCAGCAGCTCCGAGCGGGGACTAGCAGGGGATACGCAGTATTTT. It codes for CASSSERGLAGDTQYF.

The chain couples TRBV5-4 to TRBJ2-4; 12 bases fit TRBD2. The CDR3 extends over 15 amino acids. Germline values: CDR1 SGHNT, CDR2 YYREEE (reference sequence). Unmatched junction bases numbered 3, after V lost 4 bases and J lost 4 bases. CDR3 bases: TGTGCCAGCAGCACTAGCGGGGGGCGGAAAAACATTCAGTACTTC. Translated: CASSTSGGRKNIQYF.

This chain connects TRBV29-1 to TRBJ1-5; 8 nucleotides agree with TRBD1. Per the germline V gene, CDR1 is SQVTM and CDR2 is ANQGSEA. The CDR3 runs 12 residues. Losses at the gene ends were 5 bases for V and 9 bases for J; bases not matched to a gene: 6. CDR3 DNA sequence: TGCAGCGTTTACAGGGGGTTGGGGCCCCAGCATTTT. Translated, it gives CSVYRGLGPQHF.

The J gene is TRBJ2-7, the V gene TRBV27; D uncertain. The V and J ends lost 2 bases and 6 bases respectively, with 5 bases between them. Germline values: CDR1 MNHEY, CDR2 SMNVEV (reference sequence). The CDR3 loop spans 11 amino acids. In nucleotides, the CDR3 is TGTGCCAGCAGTTTAGGAGCCGAGCAGTACTTC. It encodes CASSLGAEQYF.

The DNA for the CDR3 is TGCGCCAGCAGTGAGACTCGCTACGAGCAGTACTTC. Protein: CASSETRYEQYF. The V gene is TRBV10-2, the J gene TRBJ2-7; D remains unclear. Trimming cost V 2 bases and J 3 bases, with 5 bases left between them. This CDR3 has 12 amino acids. Germline-derived CDR1 and CDR2 are WSHSY and SAAADI.

The chain joins TRBV2 to TRBJ2-4; a possible D gene is TRBD1 (6 bases). This CDR3 comprises 14 residues. V gave up 6 bases and J gave up 1 base, with 10 bases separating them. Germline V gene lookup returns CDR1 SNHLY and CDR2 FYNNEI. DNA for the CDR3: TGTGCCAGCAGCTCCCAGGGGGCCAAAAACATTCAGTACTTC. Its protein product is CASSSQGAKNIQYF.

The chain uses TRBV11-3 and TRBJ2-6; D ambiguous. Germline CDR1 SGHNT, CDR2 YENEEA. The V end was cut by 1 base, the J end by 2 bases, with 3 bases between. This CDR3 region has 14 residues. This CDR3 is CASSLGPGANVLTF. The CDR3 bases are TGTGCCAGCAGCTTAGGGCCTGGGGCCAACGTCCTGACTTTC.

This CDR3 is CSVASGGNYNEQFF. The CDR3 coding sequence is TGCAGCGTTGCTAGCGGGGGAAATTACAATGAGCAGTTCTTC. V gene TRBV29-1 combines with J gene TRBJ2-1, with 10 positions matching TRBD2. V lost 4 bases and J lost 4; bases outside the gene matches: 4. In germline, CDR1 is SQVTM, CDR2 ANQGSEA. This CDR3 is 14 amino acids long.

The J gene is TRBJ1-1, the V gene TRBV7-6; 9 bases are a match to TRBD1. This CDR3 region has 15 residues. V shed 5 bases and J 5 bases; nucleotides not matched to a gene: 9. Germline V gene lookup returns CDR1 SGHVS and CDR2 FNYEAQ. CDR3 nucleotide sequence: TGTGCCAGCAGCCCCAATAGGGGGACAGGGACTGAAGCTTTCTTT. It specifies CASSPNRGTGTEAFF. Based on the CDR3 plus reference TRBV7-6 and TRBJ1-1, the full variable domain is GAGVSQSPRYKVTKRGQDVALRCDPISGHVSLYWYRQALGQGPEFLTYFNYEAQQDKSGLPNDRFSAERPEGSISTLTIQRTEQRDSAMYRCASSPNRGTGTEAFFGQGTRLTVV.

As to this clone: Other DNA sequences in the sample encode the same CDR3. The chain couples TRBV27 to TRBJ1-2, with TRBD1 matching 7 bases. Germline V gene sequence: CDR1 MNHEY, CDR2 SMNVEV (reference sequence). V gave up 2 bases and J gave up 2 bases; unmatched junction bases: 2. The CDR3 loop spans 14 amino acids. The CDR3 sequence is CASSLKGGNYGYTF. The CDR3 DNA follows: TGTGCCAGCAGTTTAAAAGGGGGCAACTATGGCTACACCTTC.

V gene TRBV11-3 combines with J gene TRBJ2-3, with 7 bases fitting TRBD2. The CDR3 length is 14 residues. Trimming at V came to 5 bases and at J to 4 bases, leaving 6 bases not matched to a gene. Germline V gene lookup returns CDR1 SGHNT and CDR2 YENEEA. CDR3 region: CASSLVAGSDTQYF. The CDR3 DNA reads TGTGCCAGCAGCCTAGTAGCGGGTTCAGATACGCAGTATTTT.

The chain uses TRBV7-9 and TRBJ2-1; 7 bases fit TRBD1. V dropped 8 bases and J dropped 7; count of bases not matched to a gene: 8. This CDR3 comprises 13 residues. The V gene's germline CDR1 is SEHNR and CDR2 FQNEAQ (reference sequence). In DNA form, the CDR3 reads TGTGCCAGCTCGGGACAGCGCACGAATGAGCAGTTCTTC. This gives the protein CASSGQRTNEQFF. The full variable domain, in which reference TRBV7-9 and TRBJ2-1 provide the parts outside the CDR3, is DTGVSQNPRHKITKRGQNVTFRCDPISEHNRLYWYRQTLGQGPEFLTYFQNEAQLEKSRLLSDRFSAERPKGSFSTLEIQRTEQGDSAMYLCASSGQRTNEQFFGPGTRLTVL.